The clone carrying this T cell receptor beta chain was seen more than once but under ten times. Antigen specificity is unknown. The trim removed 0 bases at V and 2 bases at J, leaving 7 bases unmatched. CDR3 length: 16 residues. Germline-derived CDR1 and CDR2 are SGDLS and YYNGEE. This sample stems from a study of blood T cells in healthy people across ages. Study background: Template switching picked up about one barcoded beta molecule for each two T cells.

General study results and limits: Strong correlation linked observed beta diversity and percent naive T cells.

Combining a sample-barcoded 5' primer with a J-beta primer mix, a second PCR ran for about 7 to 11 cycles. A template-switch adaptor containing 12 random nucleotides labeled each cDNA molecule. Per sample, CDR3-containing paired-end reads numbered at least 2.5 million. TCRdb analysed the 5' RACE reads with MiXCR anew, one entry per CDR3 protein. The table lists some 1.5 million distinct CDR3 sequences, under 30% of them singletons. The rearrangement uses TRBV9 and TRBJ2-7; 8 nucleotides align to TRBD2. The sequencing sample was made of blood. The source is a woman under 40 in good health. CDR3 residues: CASSVGLAGTPYEQYF. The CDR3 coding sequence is TGTGCCAGCAGCGTAGGTCTAGCGGGCACACCCTACGAGCAGTACTTC.